The entry that follows covers one T cell receptor (beta chain) sequence. The CDR3 is 14 residues long. V lost 4 bases and J lost 3; bases outside the gene matches: 3. CDR1 and CDR2 from the germline V gene are LNHDA and SQIVND (reference sequence). These data originate in a study of blood T cell repertoires in COVID-19. As for the study in general: The samples span acute and convalescent COVID-19 from the United States, Italy and Spain. PBMCs, B-cell-depleted T cells, or T cells were the source of the cDNA or gDNA that made up the material.

Original processing methods: For nucleated cells, counts were estimated from reference gene primer amplification. Data came from immunoSEQ multiplex PCR; TCRdb stores just in-frame clones and leaves some out. The D gene and trimming were derived from the DNA, and the V and J assignments and clone size from that table. There are approximately 280,000 clones in the sample; around 89% occur only once, and about 4.2% lies in the top ten. This chain links TRBV19 with TRBJ2-7; 10 positions agree with TRBD1. The material sequenced was peripheral blood. The TCR originated in a man aged 40-49 years with acute or convalescent COVID-19. CDR3 nucleotide sequence: TGTGCCAGTAGTACGGACAGGGGGAACTACGAGCAGTACTTC. Translating gives CASSTDRGNYEQYF.